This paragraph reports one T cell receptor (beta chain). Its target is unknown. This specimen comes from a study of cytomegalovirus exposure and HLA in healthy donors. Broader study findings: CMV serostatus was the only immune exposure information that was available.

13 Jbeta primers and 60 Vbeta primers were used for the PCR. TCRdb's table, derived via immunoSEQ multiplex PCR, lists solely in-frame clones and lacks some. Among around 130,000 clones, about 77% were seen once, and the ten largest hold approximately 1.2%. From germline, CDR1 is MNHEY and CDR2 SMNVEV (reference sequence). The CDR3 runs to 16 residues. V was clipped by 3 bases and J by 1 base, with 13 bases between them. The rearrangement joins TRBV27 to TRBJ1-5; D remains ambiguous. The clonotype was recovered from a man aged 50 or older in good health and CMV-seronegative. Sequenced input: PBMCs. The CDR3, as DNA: TGTGCCAGCAGTTTCCTTACCGACATAAGCAATCAGCCCCAGCATTTT. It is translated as CASSFLTDISNQPQHF.